This T cell receptor beta chain was sequenced in a study of OX40 agonist ivuxolimab in advanced cancers. Across the whole study: Across the patients, intravenous ivuxolimab was delivered every 2 weeks at 0.01 to 10 mg/kg. Prior anti-PD-1, anti-PD-L1 or anti-CTLA-4 therapy did not bar entry, and about 40% had some.

Profiled with immunoSEQ multiplex PCR; TCRdb holds only in-frame clones, not every one. This table holds approximately 68,000 clones, 92% found once. About this clone itself: Its target is not known.

Study-wide findings and caveats: Among the lowest levels of clonal expansion were found in partial responders at 0.1-3.0 mg/kg. Expanded clones were, on average, more numerous in CD8+ T cells than in CD4+.

Germline V lookup: CDR1 SGHRS, CDR2 YFSETQ. This CDR3 is 12 amino acids long. Trimming pared 4 bases from V and 3 bases from J, leaving 7 bases between. Sequencing used CD4+ or CD8+ T cells sorted from blood, obtained in a trial of the OX40 agonist ivuxolimab. V is TRBV5-1 and J is TRBJ1-2; D not certain. This TCR was sampled from an adult with an advanced solid tumor such as melanoma, head and neck, liver or kidney cancer. The CDR3 nucleotides read TGCGCCAGCAGCCTTGGAGACTATGGCTACACCTTC. Protein product: CASSLGDYGYTF.